This section outlines one TCR beta chain sequence together with its context. Its antigen is currently unknown. The V and J ends lost 6 bases and 8 bases, in that order; junction bases with no gene match: 11. CDR1 SGHDN and CDR2 FVKESK come from the germline V gene. The CDR3 runs 15 residues. The record originates from a study of blood T cells in healthy people across ages. PCR was performed a second time for roughly 7 to 12 cycles using a sample-barcoded 5' primer and a J-beta primer mix. All cDNA molecules were each tagged by a template-switch adaptor with 12 random nucleotides. TCRdb fed the 5' RACE reads into MiXCR, producing one record per CDR3 protein. This table has roughly 1.9 million distinct CDR3 sequences, about two fifths appearing once. Overall study findings and caveats: Naive T cell percentage and TCR beta diversity correlated strongly.

Extraction of total RNA produced a minimum of 5.5 micrograms from each sample. The chain has TRBV14 and TRBJ2-1, with 9 bases lining up with TRBD2. The sequencing sample was made of blood. This receptor was identified in a human donor in good health. The CDR3 DNA follows: TGTGCCAGCAGAAACAGCGGGGGGTTATACGATGAGCAGTTCTTC. As protein: CASRNSGGLYDEQFF.